This entry is about one TCR beta chain. The CDR3 has 15 residues. Germline assignment: CDR1 KGHSH and CDR2 LQKENI. V was shortened by 4 bases and J by 0 bases, with 10 bases between the two germline ends. This specimen belongs to a study of blood T cell repertoires in COVID-19. Study-level information: From the United States, Italy and Spain came samples of acute and convalescent COVID-19. T cells, B-cell-depleted T cells, or PBMCs provided the cDNA or gDNA that served as material.

Study members were between roughly 18 and 100 years old and lived in around 24 US regions. Per the study methods: Reference gene primers were amplified, and this amplification served to estimate nucleated cell counts. Profiled with immunoSEQ multiplex PCR; TCRdb holds only in-frame clones, not every one. V and J calls and clone size are copied from that table; D and trimming were computed from the DNA. The sample contains some 190,000 clones, 89% of which appear only once. The sequenced material came from PBMCs or T cells enriched from blood (not recorded which). The chain employs TRBV18 and TRBJ2-1; D is ambiguous. The clonotype comes from a woman aged 40 to 49 with acute COVID-19. CDR3 in amino acids: CASSLLMSSYNEQFF. Written as DNA, the CDR3 is TGTGCCAGCTCACTTCTAATGTCCTCCTACAATGAGCAGTTCTTC. The full variable domain, completed using reference TRBV18 and TRBJ2-1, is NAGVMQNPRHLVRRRGQEARLRCSPMKGHSHVYWYRQLPEEGLKFMVYLQKENIIDESGMPKERFSAEFPKEGPSILRIQQVVRGDSAAYFCASSLLMSSYNEQFFGPGTRLTVL.